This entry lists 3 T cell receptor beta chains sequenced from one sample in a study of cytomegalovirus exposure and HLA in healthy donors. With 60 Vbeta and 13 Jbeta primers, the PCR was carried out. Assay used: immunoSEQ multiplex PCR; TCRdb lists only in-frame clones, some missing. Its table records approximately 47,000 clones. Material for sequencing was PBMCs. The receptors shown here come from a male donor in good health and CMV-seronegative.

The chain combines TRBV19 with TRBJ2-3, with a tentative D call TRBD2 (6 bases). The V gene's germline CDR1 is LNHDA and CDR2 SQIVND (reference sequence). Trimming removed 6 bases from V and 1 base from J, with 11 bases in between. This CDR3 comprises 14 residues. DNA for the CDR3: TGTGCCAGTAGGCAGGGCGGGGGCACAGATACGCAGTATTTT. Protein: CASRQGGGTDTQYF.

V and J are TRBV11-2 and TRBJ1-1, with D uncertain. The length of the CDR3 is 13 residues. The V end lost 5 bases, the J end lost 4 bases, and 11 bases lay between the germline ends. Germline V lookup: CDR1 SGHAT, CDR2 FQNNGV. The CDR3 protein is CASSTETVTEAFF. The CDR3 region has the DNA TGTGCCAGCAGCACAGAAACAGTCACTGAAGCTTTCTTT. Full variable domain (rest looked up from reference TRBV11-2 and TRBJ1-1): EAGVAQSPRYKIIEKRQSVAFWCNPISGHATLYWYQQILGQGPKLLIQFQNNGVVDDSQLPKDRFSAERLKGVDSTLKIQPAKLEDSAVYLCASSTETVTEAFFGQGTRLTVV.

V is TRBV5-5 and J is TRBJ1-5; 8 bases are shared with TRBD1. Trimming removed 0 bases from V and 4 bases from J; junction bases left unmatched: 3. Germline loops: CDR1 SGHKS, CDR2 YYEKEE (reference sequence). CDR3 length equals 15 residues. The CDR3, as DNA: TGTGCCAGCAGCTTGGCGCAGGGGGCGAATCAGCCCCAGCATTTT. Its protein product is CASSLAQGANQPQHF. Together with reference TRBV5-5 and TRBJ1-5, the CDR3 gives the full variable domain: DAGVTQSPTHLIKTRGQQVTLRCSPISGHKSVSWYQQVLGQGPQFIFQYYEKEERGRGNFPDRFSARQFPNYSSELNVNALLLGDSALYLCASSLAQGANQPQHFGDGTRLSIL.